This entry lists 6 T cell receptor beta chains sequenced from one sample in a study of post-analysis software for immune sequencing data. Study results and caveats: Controls had lower frequencies than patients of five TRBV segments, which included TRBV5-6, TRBV5-1 and TRBV20-1.

TCR beta cDNA libraries had unique molecular identifiers. Using its own MiXCR run on the PCR reads, TCRdb lists one record per CDR3 protein. The sample contains about 680,000 distinct CDR3 sequences, approximately 59% of which appear only once. These receptors' targets are unknown. What was sequenced was blood. The receptors originated from a girl aged 2-15 years with multiple sclerosis.

The chain joins TRBV7-3 to TRBJ2-1, with D perhaps assigned TRBD1 or TRBD2 (6 bases each). This CDR3 is built from 15 residues. Trimming pared 0 bases from V and 4 bases from J, leaving 10 bases between. Germline V gene lookup returns CDR1 SGHTA and CDR2 FQGTGA. CDR3 sequence (DNA): TGTGCCAGCAGCTTAACTGAGGGGGGATACAATGAGCAGTTCTTC. It is translated as CASSLTEGGYNEQFF.

The V and J genes are TRBV11-1 and TRBJ2-5; no clear D gene. Germline V gives CDR1 SGHAT, CDR2 FQDESV (reference sequence). This CDR3 has 13 residues. The V end was cut by 3 bases, the J end by 2 bases, with 7 bases between. The CDR3 DNA follows: TGTGCCAGCAGCTTTCTCCCGCAAGAGACCCAGTACTTC. It codes for CASSFLPQETQYF.

The chain has TRBV20-1 and TRBJ2-5, with 8 bases matching TRBD2. The CDR3 is made up of 14 amino acids. Germline loops: CDR1 DFQATT, CDR2 SNEGSKA (reference sequence). After removal of 0 bases from V and 11 bases from J, the junction contained 11 bases not matched to a gene. DNA of the CDR3: TGCAGTGCTAGAGATTCCGGGACTAGTGAATGGCAGTACTTC. Translated: CSARDSGTSEWQYF.

This clonotype occurred a few times. The V and J genes are TRBV20-1 and TRBJ2-6, with D hard to call. The length of the CDR3 is 14 residues. V was shortened by 0 bases and J by 4 bases, with 7 bases between the two germline ends. Germline V gene data show CDR1 as DFQATT and CDR2 as SNEGSKA (reference sequence). CDR3 coding DNA: TGCAGTGCTAGAGACACTGCCGGGGCCAACGTCCTGACTTTC. Translated: CSARDTAGANVLTF.

V usage is TRBV20-1 and J usage is TRBJ2-1; 11 nucleotides align to TRBD2. Germline CDR1 and CDR2: DFQATT and SNEGSKA (reference sequence). The J segment lost 10 bases and the V segment lost 3 bases, leaving 8 bases of the junction unmatched. This CDR3 contains 14 residues. CDR3 nucleotides: TGCAGTGCTAGGGGTAGCGGGGGGGCTAGGGAGCAGTTCTTC. Protein sequence: CSARGSGGAREQFF.

The chain joins TRBV27 to TRBJ1-1, with a tentative D call TRBD1 (5 bases). V lost 3 bases and J lost 4, with 15 bases in between. The germline CDR1 and CDR2 sequences are MNHEY and SMNVEV (reference sequence). The length of the CDR3 is 15 residues. This chain's CDR3 is CASSLGRGGFTEAFF. The CDR3, as DNA: TGTGCCAGCAGTTTGGGCCGTGGGGGGTTCACTGAAGCTTTCTTT.